The T cell receptor (beta chain) described here comes from a study of CD8+ T cells in alopecia areata (dated by TCRdb to between 2018 and 2020). Looking at the study overall: Treated patients were enrolled in an open-label pilot trial of oral tofacitinib at 5 to 10 mg twice daily for moderate-to-severe alopecia areata. Patients stayed on tofacitinib for 6 to 18 months and then had 6 months of follow-up off drug so that delayed response and recurrence could be assessed. Disease severity in treated patients was measured with the SALT score, which quantifies the percentage of affected scalp surface area. To study T cell clonal expansion in alopecia areata, the researchers applied high-throughput TCRbeta sequencing to both the C3H/HeJ mouse model and human patients. On the human side, TCRbeta sequencing was run on scalp tissue and on sorted CD4+ and CD8+ peripheral blood T cells from healthy controls and from alopecia areata patients with either patchy or totalis/universalis disease. Biopsies were taken from tofacitinib-treated patients at baseline and again at 4 and 24 weeks into treatment, and several of those patients also had a later scalp biopsy. Scalp clonality was compared across normal scalp (n=4), patchy alopecia areata scalp (n=8), and alopecia totalis/universalis scalp (n=8). RNA was obtained with the PAXgene miRNA kit for fixed scalp, the miRNeasy kit for PBMCs, and the RNeasy kit for mouse skin. immunoSEQ multiplex PCR using 35 Vbeta forward primers and 13 Jbeta reverse primers was used to amplify TCRbeta CDR3 regions. What the research found in general, with its limitations: During tofacitinib treatment, many expanded lesional clones remained in scalp and blood, and this persistence may partly explain relapse after treatment is stopped. Because the treated cohort was small and included a single nonresponder, larger studies are needed to assess links between baseline CD8+ expansion and response. Tofacitinib significantly decreased scalp clonality and the number of expanded CD8+ clones among the top 100 scalp clones. Higher clonality and more expanded CD8+ clones were observed in lesional scalp than in normal scalp, particularly in alopecia totalis/universalis, a finding suggestive of antigenic drive. TCR sequences shared between patients were less clear than in mice, possibly partly because of HLA diversity in the patient population. Resident alphabeta T cells in normal human skin are also sequenced, complicating scalp TCR repertoire analysis, unlike mouse skin dominated by gammadelta T cells.

This specimen's treatment or condition label, interpreted: oral pan-JAK inhibitor, 5-10 mg twice daily. Lesional scalp punch biopsies and peripheral blood were obtained from alopecia areata patients. After PBMCs were isolated by density centrifugation and stained for CD3, CD4 and CD8, a FACSAria was used to sort CD4+ and CD8+ T cells. Trimming takes 3 bases from V and 0 bases from J, and the germline ends sit 9 bases apart. The CDR3 contains 14 residues, cysteine and phenylalanine counted. Only CDR3 DNA is held: 42 bases, read in frame from base 1. Reading the germline V gene gives CDR1 SGDLS and CDR2 YYNGEE. Concerning this clone itself: Its recognized antigen is unknown. No clone much larger than this one lies a single base away; base qualities are absent.

Receptor libraries were prepared by the immunoSEQ multiplex PCR assay. RNA was extracted from all samples and reverse transcribed into cDNA, which served as template for TCR sequencing. SuperScript III was used for first-strand cDNA synthesis, primed with a 2:1 mix of oligo-dT and random hexamers. Amplification bias was assessed with a synthetic immune receptor repertoire, and residual bias was removed computationally. Per the source publication's procedure: Raw reads were preprocessed to remove errors, and CDR3 was defined by IMGT conventions from the conserved cysteine to phenylalanine. Clonality was calculated as 1 minus Shannon entropy normalized by log2 of the number of productive unique TCRs. CD4 or CD8 identity of scalp clones was inferred by cross-referencing scalp TCRbeta sequences with sorted blood CD4 and CD8 repertoires. TCRdb stores this immuneACCESS table with in-frame sequences only. Part of the clones is absent; in the studies checked, under half of the shortfall reflects unresolved V genes, and no reason is known for the rest. The DNA gave D and trimming, while V, J and clone size come from that table. Recorded for this sample are some 150,000 clones; approximately 52% of them occurred a single time. The ten biggest clones cover 16% of the sample.

The sequenced sample was CD4+ T cells sorted from blood, obtained between weeks 55 and 65, from a patient treated with tofacitinib. Recombination connected TRBV9 to TRBJ1-1; matching of 5 bases hints at TRBD1 as the D gene. The clonotype comes from a human donor with alopecia areata. Here the CDR3 is given as CASSAQQVNTEAFF. The sequence in DNA is TGTGCCAGCAGCGCCCAACAGGTGAACACTGAAGCTTTCTTT. With all but the CDR3 taken from the reference TRBV9 and TRBJ1-1 genes, the full variable domain is: DSGVTQTPKHLITATGQRVTLRCSPRSGDLSVYWYQQSLDQGLQFLIQYYNGEERAKGNILERFSAQQFPDLHSELNLSSLELGDSALYFCASSAQQVNTEAFFGQGTRLTVV.